What follows are 26 T cell receptor beta chains derived from one specimen sequenced in a study of T cell responses to AZD1222 COVID-19 vaccine. Clones were sequenced by immunoSEQ multiplex PCR, and TCRdb holds only the in-frame ones, with some missing. Of roughly 45,000 clones listed, 60% to 85% are singletons. This sample comprised peripheral blood, obtained on day 0 of AZD1222 vaccination. These receptors originate from an adult in good health.

The chain links TRBV14 to TRBJ1-1, with TRBD1 identical over 8 bases. Germline CDR1 and CDR2: SGHDN and FVKESK. The CDR3 extends over 16 amino acids. V lost 0 bases to trimming and J lost 2 bases; unmatched junction nucleotides: 5. CDR3 protein: CASSQDLGQVNTEAFF. The DNA of the CDR3 is TGTGCCAGCAGCCAAGACCTGGGACAGGTAAACACTGAAGCTTTCTTT.

This chain joins TRBV5-1 and TRBJ1-4, with 8 bases that match TRBD1. In germline, CDR1 is SGHRS, CDR2 YFSETQ. After removal of 4 bases from V and 6 bases from J, the junction contained 8 bases not matched to a gene. The CDR3 runs to 15 residues. The CDR3 DNA follows: TGCGCCAGCAGCCCAGAGGGACAGGAGTATGAAAAACTGTTTTTT. Residues: CASSPEGQEYEKLFF.

The chain combines TRBV6-5 with TRBJ1-1; weak D call: TRBD1 (6 bases). The V and J ends lost 5 bases and 4 bases respectively, with 17 bases between them. CDR3 length: 15 residues. Germline V lookup: CDR1 MNHEY, CDR2 SVGAGI. The CDR3 loop reads CASSKSGAVITEAFF. As DNA, the CDR3 is TGTGCCAGCAGTAAGTCAGGGGCCGTGATCACTGAAGCTTTCTTT.

The chain couples TRBV5-1 to TRBJ2-5, with D perhaps TRBD1 (5 bases). The CDR3 is 12 residues long. V was pared by 3 bases and J by 6 bases, with 9 bases between. The V gene's germline CDR1 is SGHRS and CDR2 YFSETQ. The CDR3 here is CASSSQGKTQYF. CDR3 DNA: TGCGCCAGCAGCTCCCAGGGAAAGACCCAGTACTTC.

CDR3 sequence (DNA): TGTGCCAGCAGCTTAGCCGGTGAGCAGTTCTTC. It is translated as CASSLAGEQFF. The V call is TRBV11-2, the J call TRBJ2-1; D remains unclear. The V end was cut by 1 base, the J end by 9 bases, with 4 bases between. There are 11 residues in the CDR3. Germline-derived CDR1 and CDR2 are SGHAT and FQNNGV.

The chain combines TRBV7-9 with TRBJ1-5; 7 bases align to TRBD1. V shed 5 bases and J 3 bases; nucleotides not matched to a gene: 4. The CDR3 totals 14 residues. The germline V gene encodes CDR1 SEHNR and CDR2 FQNEAQ (reference sequence). In DNA form, the CDR3 reads TGTGCCAGCAGCGCGGGGACAGACAATCAGCCCCAGCATTTT. Translation: CASSAGTDNQPQHF.

The chain carries TRBV23-1 and TRBJ2-7, with TRBD2 matching 7 bases. TRBV23-1 is labeled an ORF, and its function is uncertain. The CDR3 is made up of 16 amino acids. V gave up 8 bases and J gave up 3 bases; unmatched junction bases: 16. The CDR3 DNA sequence: TGCGCCAGCGATAACTCTTTAGGGGAGGGCCTCTACGAGCAGTACTTC. The encoded protein is CASDNSLGEGLYEQYF.

The chain joins TRBV7-9 to TRBJ2-7; 8 bases are shared with TRBD1. Germline V gives CDR1 SEHNR, CDR2 FQNEAQ (reference sequence). The CDR3 has 13 amino acids. The V and J ends lost 5 bases and 4 bases, in that order; junction bases with no gene match: 4. The CDR3 DNA sequence: TGTGCCAGCAGCGCGCAGGGGGCTTACGAGCAGTACTTC. Its protein product is CASSAQGAYEQYF.

The V and J genes are TRBV5-6 and TRBJ1-3; no reliable D call. V was shortened by 2 bases and J by 0 bases, with 12 bases between the two germline ends. Per the germline V gene, CDR1 is SGHDT and CDR2 is YYEEEE. The CDR3 extends over 16 amino acids. The CDR3 loop reads CASSFLSGDSGNTIYF. The CDR3 DNA is TGTGCCAGCAGCTTTCTGTCGGGCGACTCTGGAAACACCATATATTTT.

The chain uses TRBV11-2 and TRBJ2-3; 9 bases fit TRBD1. Germline values: CDR1 SGHAT, CDR2 FQNNGV. V shed 4 bases, J shed 6 bases, and the junction held 8 bases outside the gene matches. The CDR3 contains 15 residues. CDR3 sequence (DNA): TGTGCCAGCAGCTCAACTCGGACAGGGGTCGATACGCAGTATTTT. Translation: CASSSTRTGVDTQYF. The variable domain in full, with the rest retrieved from reference TRBV11-2 and TRBJ2-3, is EAGVAQSPRYKIIEKRQSVAFWCNPISGHATLYWYQQILGQGPKLLIQFQNNGVVDDSQLPKDRFSAERLKGVDSTLKIQPAKLEDSAVYLCASSSTRTGVDTQYFGPGTRLTVL.

CDR3 coding DNA: TGTGCCACCAGTGATCACGACCCCCGTGGACGGTTCTTC. Protein product: CATSDHDPRGRFF. This chain connects TRBV24-1 to TRBJ2-1, with D uncertain. V lost 3 bases and J 15 bases, leaving 17 bases between the germline ends. Per germline, CDR1 KGHDR and CDR2 SFDVKD. The CDR3 is 13 residues long.

V is TRBV12-3 or TRBV12-4 and J is TRBJ1-2; the match to TRBD1 covers 10 bases. J was trimmed by 7 bases and V by 7 bases; bases with no gene match: 6. The CDR3 is 13 amino acids. The CDR3, as DNA: TGTGCCAGCACCACGACAGGGGGCGGTGGCTACACCTTC. It yields the protein CASTTTGGGGYTF.

V gene TRBV2 combines with J gene TRBJ1-3, with unresolved D. The CDR3 runs 11 residues. The germline V gene encodes CDR1 SNHLY and CDR2 FYNNEI. Deletions cut 4 bases from V and 4 bases from J, with 2 bases between. The CDR3, as DNA: TGTGCCAGCAGTGCGGGAAACACCATATATTTT. Encoded protein: CASSAGNTIYF.

This clone was observed a few times. V is TRBV3-1 (or the pseudogene TRBV3-2) and J is TRBJ2-1; 9 bases fit TRBD2. CDR3 length: 15 residues. V dropped 0 bases and J dropped 11; count of bases not matched to a gene: 8. Germline lookup yields CDR1 LGHDT and CDR2 YNNKEL (reference sequence). CDR3 in DNA: TGTGCCAGCAGCCAAGATTTGGCGGGAGGGACTAAGCAGTTCTTC. It specifies CASSQDLAGGTKQFF.

This clone was seen just once. The chain couples TRBV20-1 to TRBJ1-1; D is possibly TRBD1 (5 bases). Germline CDR1 and CDR2: DFQATT and SNEGSKA (reference sequence). The CDR3 has 10 residues. Trimming pared 6 bases from V and 3 bases from J, leaving 5 bases between. The DNA of the CDR3 is TGCAGTGCAGGGGACACTGAAGCTTTCTTT. Translating it yields CSAGDTEAFF.

This rearrangement joins TRBV11-2 to TRBJ2-1; D is uncertain. In germline, CDR1 is SGHAT, CDR2 FQNNGV. V lost 0 bases, J lost 10 bases, and 10 bases lay in between. This CDR3 spans 13 amino acids. The CDR3 here is CASSLEISGEQFF. In nucleotides, the CDR3 is TGTGCCAGCAGCTTAGAAATATCCGGGGAGCAGTTCTTC.

V and J are TRBV28 and TRBJ1-2; TRBD1 matches 7 bases. There are 15 residues in the CDR3. The ends lost 6 bases at V and 4 bases at J; junction bases unmatched: 11. Germline V gene data show CDR1 as MDHEN and CDR2 as SYDVKM. The CDR3 protein is CASRQDRWGSYGYTF. Here the CDR3 DNA reads TGTGCCAGCAGACAGGACAGGTGGGGGAGCTATGGCTACACCTTC.

The rearrangement uses TRBV7-2 and TRBJ2-7, with 13 bases aligning to TRBD2. This CDR3 is 16 amino acids long. CDR1 and CDR2 from the germline V gene are SGHTA and FQGNSA. Unmatched junction bases numbered 8, after V lost 5 bases and J lost 4 bases. This CDR3 reads CASSLRLAGGAYEQYF. The CDR3 DNA follows: TGTGCCAGCAGCCTACGACTAGCGGGAGGCGCGTACGAGCAGTACTTC.

By sample share, this clone is medium-sized (0.01 to 0.1%). The chain combines TRBV27 with TRBJ1-6; D is ambiguous. The CDR3 runs to 13 residues. V lost 6 bases to trimming and J lost 6 bases, with 9 bases between them. The germline CDR1 and CDR2 sequences are MNHEY and SMNVEV (reference sequence). This CDR3 is CASSPLANSPLHF. The CDR3 coding sequence is TGTGCCAGCAGCCCGCTCGCTAATTCACCCCTCCACTTT.

This chain connects TRBV6-2 or TRBV6-3 to TRBJ1-2; D perhaps matches TRBD1 (5 bases). The germline V and J ends were trimmed by 2 bases and 8 bases, with 9 bases remaining between them. Germline V gene data show CDR1 as MNHEY and CDR2 as SVGEGT. CDR3 length equals 12 residues. Here the CDR3 DNA reads TGTGCCAGCAGTTACGTATGGGGCGGCTACACCTTC. Translated: CASSYVWGGYTF.

The CDR3 bases are TGTGCCAGCAGCCAATCGGGGACAGATACGCAGTATTTT. Its protein product is CASSQSGTDTQYF. The rearrangement uses TRBV3-1 (or the pseudogene TRBV3-2) and TRBJ2-3; a weak D match, TRBD2 (5 bases). Germline V gives CDR1 LGHDT, CDR2 YNNKEL (reference sequence). The ends were cut back, 2 bases at V and 3 bases at J, with 6 bases in the middle. CDR3 length: 13 residues.

The V and J genes are TRBV19 and TRBJ1-1, with TRBD1 as a possible D gene (6 bases). The CDR3 contains 17 residues. Trimming shortened V by 4 bases and J by 6 bases, and 24 bases separated the two germline ends. The V gene's germline CDR1 is LNHDA and CDR2 SQIVND (reference sequence). The CDR3 DNA sequence: TGTGCCAGTAGTACATCTGGCCCAGCAGGGGCATGGGCTGAAGCTTTCTTT. It translates to CASSTSGPAGAWAEAFF.

V and J are TRBV11-2 and TRBJ2-2; either TRBD1 or TRBD2 may supply D (6 bases each). Germline values: CDR1 SGHAT, CDR2 FQNNGV. The CDR3 is 16 residues long. The V and J ends lost 8 bases and 2 bases respectively, with 18 bases between them. CDR3 residues: CASSWGAALNTGELFF. The CDR3 coding sequence is TGTGCCAGCTCCTGGGGGGCAGCCCTAAACACCGGGGAGCTGTTTTTT. Supplemented by reference TRBV11-2 and TRBJ2-2, the full variable domain reads EAGVAQSPRYKIIEKRQSVAFWCNPISGHATLYWYQQILGQGPKLLIQFQNNGVVDDSQLPKDRFSAERLKGVDSTLKIQPAKLEDSAVYLCASSWGAALNTGELFFGEGSRLTVL.

V and J are TRBV9 and TRBJ2-2, with D perhaps TRBD2 (5 bases). Germline values: CDR1 SGDLS, CDR2 YYNGEE. This CDR3 contains 15 residues. Trimming took 0 bases from V and 5 from J, leaving 11 bases between them. CDR3 sequence reads: CASSVASTGTGELFF. CDR3 DNA: TGTGCCAGCAGCGTAGCTTCTACGGGAACCGGGGAGCTGTTTTTT.

The gene calls are TRBV18 and TRBJ1-1; tentative D call: TRBD1 (5 bases). The germline V gene encodes CDR1 KGHSH and CDR2 LQKENI. V was trimmed by 7 bases and J by 3 bases, leaving 12 bases between them. This CDR3 comprises 13 residues. CDR3 sequence reads: CASCFGADTEAFF. CDR3 DNA sequence: TGTGCCAGCTGTTTTGGGGCGGACACTGAAGCTTTCTTT.

V usage is TRBV24-1 and J usage is TRBJ1-2, with D unresolved. The V gene lost 6 bases and the J gene lost 8 bases, with 15 bases spanning the gap. The germline gives CDR1 KGHDR, CDR2 SFDVKD. This CDR3 has 13 residues. For the CDR3, the DNA is TGTGCCACCAGTATCGGACGCGTGGGAGGCTACACCTTC. Translated, it gives CATSIGRVGGYTF.